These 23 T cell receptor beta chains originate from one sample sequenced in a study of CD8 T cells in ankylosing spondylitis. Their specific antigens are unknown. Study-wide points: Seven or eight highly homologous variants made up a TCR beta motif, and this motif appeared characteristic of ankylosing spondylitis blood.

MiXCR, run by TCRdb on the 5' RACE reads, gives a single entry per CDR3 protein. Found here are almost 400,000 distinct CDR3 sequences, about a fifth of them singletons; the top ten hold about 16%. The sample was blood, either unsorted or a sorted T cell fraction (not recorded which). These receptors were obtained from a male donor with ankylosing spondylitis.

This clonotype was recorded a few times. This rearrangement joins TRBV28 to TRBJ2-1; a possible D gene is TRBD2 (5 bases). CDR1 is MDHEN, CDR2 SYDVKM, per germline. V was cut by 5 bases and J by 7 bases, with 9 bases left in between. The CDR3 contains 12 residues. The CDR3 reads CASSVLGNEQFF. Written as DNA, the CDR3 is TGTGCCAGCAGTGTACTAGGGAATGAGCAGTTCTTC. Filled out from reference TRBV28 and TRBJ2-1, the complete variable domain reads DVKVTQSSRYLVKRTGEKVFLECVQDMDHENMFWYRQDPGLGLRLIYFSYDVKMKEKGDIPEGYSVSREKKERFSLILESASTNQTSMYLCASSVLGNEQFFGPGTRLTVL.

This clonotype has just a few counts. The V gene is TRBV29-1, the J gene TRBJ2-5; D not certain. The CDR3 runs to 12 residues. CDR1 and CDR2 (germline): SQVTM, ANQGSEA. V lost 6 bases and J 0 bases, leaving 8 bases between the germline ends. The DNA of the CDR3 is TGCAGCGTGCGACGGAACCAAGAGACCCAGTACTTC. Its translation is CSVRRNQETQYF.

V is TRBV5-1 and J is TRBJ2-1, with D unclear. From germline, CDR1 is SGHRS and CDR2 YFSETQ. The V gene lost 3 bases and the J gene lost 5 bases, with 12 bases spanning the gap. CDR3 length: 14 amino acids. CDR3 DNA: TGCGCCAGCAGCTATTATGGCCGTCACAATGAGCAGTTCTTC. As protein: CASSYYGRHNEQFF.

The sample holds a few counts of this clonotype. CDR3 in amino acids: CASSSPGQGNEQFF. CDR3 nucleotide sequence: TGCGCCAGCAGCTCCCCGGGACAGGGTAATGAGCAGTTCTTC. V usage is TRBV5-1 and J usage is TRBJ2-1; 9 bases fit TRBD1. The CDR3 covers 14 residues. Germline assignment: CDR1 SGHRS and CDR2 YFSETQ. Trimming took 3 bases from V and 7 from J; bases not matched to a gene: 5. Full variable domain (outside the CDR3, taken from reference TRBV5-1 and TRBJ2-1): KAGVTQTPRYLIKTRGQQVTLSCSPISGHRSVSWYQQTPGQGLQFLFEYFSETQRNKGNFPGRFSGRQFSNSRSEMNVSTLELGDSALYLCASSSPGQGNEQFFGPGTRLTVL.

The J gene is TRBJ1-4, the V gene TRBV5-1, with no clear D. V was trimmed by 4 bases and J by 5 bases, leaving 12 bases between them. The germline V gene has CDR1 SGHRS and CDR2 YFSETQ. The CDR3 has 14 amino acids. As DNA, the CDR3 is TGCGCCAGCAGCCCGCAGGACTTAAATGAAAAACTGTTTTTT. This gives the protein CASSPQDLNEKLFF.

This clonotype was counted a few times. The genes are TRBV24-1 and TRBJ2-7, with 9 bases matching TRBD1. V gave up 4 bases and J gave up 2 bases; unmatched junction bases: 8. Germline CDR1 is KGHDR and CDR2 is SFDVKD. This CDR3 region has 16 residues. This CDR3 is CATSEKGQGMTYEQYF. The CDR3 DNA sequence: TGTGCCACCAGTGAGAAGGGACAGGGTATGACCTACGAGCAGTACTTC.

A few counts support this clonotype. CDR3 nucleotides: TGTGCCAGCAGTCGAAAGCGGGAGTTGAATGAGCAGTTCTTC. Its protein product is CASSRKRELNEQFF. The chain links TRBV12-3 or TRBV12-4 to TRBJ2-1; 8 bases are a match to TRBD2. The length of the CDR3 is 14 residues. V lost 5 bases and J lost 7; bases outside the gene matches: 7.

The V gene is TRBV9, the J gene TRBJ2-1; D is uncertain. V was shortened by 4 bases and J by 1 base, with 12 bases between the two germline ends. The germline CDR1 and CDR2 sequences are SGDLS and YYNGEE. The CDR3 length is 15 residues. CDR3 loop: CASSLRQESYNEQFF. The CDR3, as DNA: TGTGCCAGCAGCCTCCGACAAGAATCCTACAATGAGCAGTTCTTC. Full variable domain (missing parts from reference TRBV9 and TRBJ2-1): DSGVTQTPKHLITATGQRVTLRCSPRSGDLSVYWYQQSLDQGLQFLIQYYNGEERAKGNILERFSAQQFPDLHSELNLSSLELGDSALYFCASSLRQESYNEQFFGPGTRLTVL.

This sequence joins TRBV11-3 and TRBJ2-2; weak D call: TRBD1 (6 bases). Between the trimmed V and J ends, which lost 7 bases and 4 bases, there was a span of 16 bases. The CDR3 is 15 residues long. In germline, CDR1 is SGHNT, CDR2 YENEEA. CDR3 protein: CASTRRVGGTGELFF. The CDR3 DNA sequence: TGTGCCAGCACCAGACGGGTAGGGGGCACCGGGGAGCTGTTTTTT.

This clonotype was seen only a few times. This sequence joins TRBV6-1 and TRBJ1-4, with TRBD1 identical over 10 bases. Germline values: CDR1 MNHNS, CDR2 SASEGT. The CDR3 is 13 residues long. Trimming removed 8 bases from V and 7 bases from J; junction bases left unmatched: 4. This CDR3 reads CASDGTGAEKLFF. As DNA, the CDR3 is TGTGCCAGCGACGGGACAGGGGCTGAAAAACTGTTTTTT.

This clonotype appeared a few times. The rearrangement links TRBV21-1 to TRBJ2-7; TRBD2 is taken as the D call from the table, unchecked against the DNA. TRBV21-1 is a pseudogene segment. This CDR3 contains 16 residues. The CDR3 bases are TGTGCCAGCAGCAGGACTCCCGGGACTAGTGGCTACGAGCAGTACTTC. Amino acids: CASSRTPGTSGYEQYF.

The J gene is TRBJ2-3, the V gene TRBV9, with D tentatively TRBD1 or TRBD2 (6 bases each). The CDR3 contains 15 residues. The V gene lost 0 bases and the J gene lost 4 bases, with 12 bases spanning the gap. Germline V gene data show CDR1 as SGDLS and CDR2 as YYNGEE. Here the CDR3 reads CASSVEGGLPDTQYF. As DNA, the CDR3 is TGTGCCAGCAGCGTAGAGGGGGGATTGCCAGATACGCAGTATTTT.

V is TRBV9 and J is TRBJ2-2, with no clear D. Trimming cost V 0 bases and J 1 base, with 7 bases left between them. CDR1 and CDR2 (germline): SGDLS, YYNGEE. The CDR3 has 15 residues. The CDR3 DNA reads TGTGCCAGCAGCGTAGGATGGGGGAACACCGGGGAGCTGTTTTTT. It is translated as CASSVGWGNTGELFF.

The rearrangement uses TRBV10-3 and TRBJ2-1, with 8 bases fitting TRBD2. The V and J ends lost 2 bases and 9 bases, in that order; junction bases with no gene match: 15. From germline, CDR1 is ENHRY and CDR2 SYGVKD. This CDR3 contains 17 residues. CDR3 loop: CAISEPKGAGARGEQFF. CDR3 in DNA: TGTGCCATCAGTGAGCCCAAGGGAGCGGGAGCTCGAGGTGAGCAGTTCTTC.

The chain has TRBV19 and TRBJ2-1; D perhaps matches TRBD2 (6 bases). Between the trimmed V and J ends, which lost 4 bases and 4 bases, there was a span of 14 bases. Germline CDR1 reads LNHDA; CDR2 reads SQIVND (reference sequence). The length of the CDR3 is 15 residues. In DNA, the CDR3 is TGTGCCAGTAGTAAAGTGGCTAGCGTGTACAATGAGCAGTTCTTC. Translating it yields CASSKVASVYNEQFF.

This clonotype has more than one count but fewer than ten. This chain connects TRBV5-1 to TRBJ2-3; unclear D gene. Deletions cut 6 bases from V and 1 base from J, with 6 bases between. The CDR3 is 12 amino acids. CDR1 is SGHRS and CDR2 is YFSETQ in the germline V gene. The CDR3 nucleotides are TGCGCCAGCACCCCCGGCACAGATACGCAGTATTTT. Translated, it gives CASTPGTDTQYF. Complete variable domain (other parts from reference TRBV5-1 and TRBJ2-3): KAGVTQTPRYLIKTRGQQVTLSCSPISGHRSVSWYQQTPGQGLQFLFEYFSETQRNKGNFPGRFSGRQFSNSRSEMNVSTLELGDSALYLCASTPGTDTQYFGPGTRLTVL.

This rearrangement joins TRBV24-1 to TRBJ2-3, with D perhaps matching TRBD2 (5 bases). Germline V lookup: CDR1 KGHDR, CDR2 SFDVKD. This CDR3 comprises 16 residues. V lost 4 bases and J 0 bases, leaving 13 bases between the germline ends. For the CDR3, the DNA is TGTGCCACCAGTGACCGAGCGGCCAGCAGCACAGATACGCAGTATTTT. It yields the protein CATSDRAASSTDTQYF.

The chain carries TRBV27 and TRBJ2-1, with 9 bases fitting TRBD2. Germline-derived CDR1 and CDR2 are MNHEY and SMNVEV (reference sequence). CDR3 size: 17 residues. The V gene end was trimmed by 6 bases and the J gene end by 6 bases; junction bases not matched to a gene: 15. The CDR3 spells CASSPIVLAGQINEQFF. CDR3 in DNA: TGTGCCAGCAGCCCCATTGTGCTAGCGGGACAAATCAATGAGCAGTTCTTC.

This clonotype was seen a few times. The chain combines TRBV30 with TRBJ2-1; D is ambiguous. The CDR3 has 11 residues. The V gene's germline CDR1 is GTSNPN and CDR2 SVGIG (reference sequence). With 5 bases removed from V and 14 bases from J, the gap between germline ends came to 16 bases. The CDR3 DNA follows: TGTGCCTGGGGTGGCTGGGCCTTAGAGTTCTTC. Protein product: CAWGGWALEFF.

The CDR3 here is CASSRGTTTSGNTIYF. The CDR3 coding sequence is TGTGCCAGCAGCCGAGGTACGACAACCTCTGGAAACACCATATATTTT. This sequence joins TRBV7-2 and TRBJ1-3, with D hard to call. This CDR3 has 16 amino acids. Germline CDR1 SGHTA, CDR2 FQGNSA. The V gene lost 5 bases and the J gene lost 0 bases, with 14 bases spanning the gap.

The chain's CDR3 is CSASPGTGTVLDQPQHF. The CDR3 coding sequence is TGCAGTGCTAGTCCCGGGACAGGGACGGTATTGGATCAGCCCCAGCATTTT. The chain couples TRBV20-1 to TRBJ1-5, with TRBD1 matching 9 bases. The CDR3 extends over 17 amino acids. The germline CDR1 and CDR2 sequences are DFQATT and SNEGSKA (reference sequence). Unmatched junction bases numbered 14, after V lost 3 bases and J lost 5 bases.

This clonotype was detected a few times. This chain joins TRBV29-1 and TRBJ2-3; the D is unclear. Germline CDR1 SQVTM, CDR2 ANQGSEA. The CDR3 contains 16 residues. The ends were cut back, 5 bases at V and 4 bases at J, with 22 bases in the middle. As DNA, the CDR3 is TGCAGCGTTACCCGTACGGAAACCGCCTGGGCAGATACGCAGTATTTT. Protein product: CSVTRTETAWADTQYF.

DNA for the CDR3: TGTGCCAGCGCTAGCGGGACTACCTACGAGCAGTACTTC. It encodes CASASGTTYEQYF. The chain combines TRBV2 with TRBJ2-7, with 9 bases identical to TRBD2. Germline trimming cut 8 bases from V and 2 bases from J; bases unmatched to any gene: 4. This CDR3 spans 13 amino acids. Germline loops: CDR1 SNHLY, CDR2 FYNNEI.